The clone carrying this T cell receptor (beta chain) counts as medium-sized. Its antigen remains unknown. Trimming at V came to 3 bases and at J to 6 bases, leaving 1 base not matched to a gene. Germline CDR1 is SGHAT and CDR2 is FQNNGV. This CDR3 contains 13 residues. Measured with immunoSEQ multiplex PCR; TCRdb has only the in-frame clones, and not every one. The table includes about 83,000 clones, 86% detected once. The data belong to a study of T cell responses to AZD1222 COVID-19 vaccine. Study conclusions and caveats: Repertoire sampling was restricted to post-peak T cell response timepoints. The span of vaccine-associated CD4 TCRs extended across spike, with dominance at 160-218 and 743-854.

The chain employs TRBV11-2 and TRBJ1-2; TRBD1 matches at 10 bases. The clonotype originates from an adult in good health. The sample in question was peripheral blood, obtained on day 0 of AZD1222 vaccination. In DNA, the CDR3 is TGTGCCAGCAGCTTGGGGACAGGGGATGGCTACACCTTC. Amino acid sequence: CASSLGTGDGYTF.